The 28 T cell receptor beta chains given below trace back to one sample, sequenced in a study of T cell changes during pregnancy in multiple sclerosis. Using immunoSEQ multiplex PCR, the repertoire was profiled, and TCRdb retains in-frame clones only, with some absent. The sample has 70,000 to 95,000 clones, about 93% seen once; the top ten hold over 3.5%. This specimen consisted of peripheral blood, obtained in the first trimester of pregnancy. The source is a female donor with multiple sclerosis, enrolled in a pregnancy study.

V and J are TRBV5-6 and TRBJ2-7; D remains unclear. V was cut by 2 bases and J by 2 bases, with 11 bases left in between. This CDR3 comprises 14 residues. Germline CDR1 is SGHDT and CDR2 is YYEEEE. The CDR3 bases are TGTGCCAGCAGCTTCGGTACAGAAGCCTACGAGCAGTACTTC. It codes for CASSFGTEAYEQYF.

The chain is built from TRBV6-1 and TRBJ2-7; 10 bases are shared with TRBD1. The V gene's germline CDR1 is MNHNS and CDR2 SASEGT. The CDR3 length is 15 residues. The trim removed 4 bases at V and 4 bases at J, leaving 7 bases unmatched. The CDR3 loop reads CASSVRGDRGYEQYF. Here the CDR3 DNA reads TGTGCCAGCAGTGTGAGAGGGGACAGGGGTTACGAGCAGTACTTC.

The chain joins TRBV7-8 to TRBJ1-5, with no clear D. The germline gives CDR1 SGHVS, CDR2 FQNEAQ. The CDR3 extends over 15 amino acids. Between the trimmed V and J ends, which lost 0 bases and 6 bases, there was a span of 12 bases. The CDR3 DNA follows: TGTGCCAGCAGCTTAGCGCGCACAGTCGGTCAGCCCCAGCATTTT. This gives the protein CASSLARTVGQPQHF. Looking up the rest from reference TRBV7-8 and TRBJ1-5 gives the full variable domain: GAGVSQSPRYKVAKRGQDVALRCDPISGHVSLFWYQQALGQGPEFLTYFQNEAQLDKSGLPSDRFFAERPEGSVSTLKIQRTQQEDSAVYLCASSLARTVGQPQHFGDGTRLSIL.

The J gene is TRBJ1-6, the V gene TRBV13; 7 bases line up with TRBD1. The CDR3 is made up of 17 amino acids. Unmatched junction bases numbered 6, after V lost 1 base and J lost 3 bases. From germline, CDR1 is PRHDT and CDR2 FYEKMQ (reference sequence). Here the CDR3 reads CASSLVGSGGYNSPLHF. The CDR3 DNA sequence: TGTGCCAGCAGCTTAGTTGGTTCAGGGGGCTATAATTCACCCCTCCACTTT.

The CDR3 nucleotides read TGTGCCACTGGGACTGGCAACAATGAGCAGTTCTTC. As protein: CATGTGNNEQFF. The rearrangement links TRBV10-3 to TRBJ2-1; tentatively, D is TRBD2 (6 bases). V lost 10 bases and J 5 bases, leaving 12 bases between the germline ends. The CDR3 has 12 residues. Germline V CDR1 and CDR2: ENHRY, SYGVKD.

The J gene is TRBJ1-2, the V gene TRBV5-1; D is perhaps TRBD1 (5 bases). V lost 4 bases and J 6 bases, leaving 13 bases between the germline ends. Germline CDR1 is SGHRS and CDR2 is YFSETQ. CDR3 length equals 13 residues. CDR3 DNA: TGCGCCAGCAGCGTCCGGGACTCGCATGGCTACACCTTC. The encoded protein is CASSVRDSHGYTF.

The J gene is TRBJ2-3, the V gene TRBV7-2; 12 bases are a match to TRBD2. The trim removed 6 bases at V and 5 bases at J, leaving 3 bases unmatched. The CDR3 runs 14 residues. Germline V gives CDR1 SGHTA, CDR2 FQGNSA. This chain's CDR3 is CASRTSGGLDTQYF. The CDR3 DNA sequence: TGTGCCAGCAGGACTAGCGGGGGACTAGATACGCAGTATTTT.

V gene TRBV11-1 combines with J gene TRBJ2-1; 11 bases are shared with TRBD2. The V gene's germline CDR1 is SGHAT and CDR2 FQDESV (reference sequence). J was trimmed by 3 bases and V by 4 bases; bases with no gene match: 5. The CDR3 spans 16 residues. The CDR3 protein is CASSWLAGGFYNEQFF. CDR3 in DNA: TGTGCCAGCAGCTGGCTAGCGGGGGGTTTCTACAATGAGCAGTTCTTC.

This clone turned up a few times. This chain connects TRBV19 to TRBJ2-5, with 12 bases identical to TRBD2. With V trimmed by 4 bases and J by 0 bases, 3 bases remained unmatched. Germline lookup yields CDR1 LNHDA and CDR2 SQIVND (reference sequence). The CDR3 length is 16 residues. Written as DNA, the CDR3 is TGTGCCAGTAGTACCAGACTAGCGGGGGACCAAGAGACCCAGTACTTC. Residues: CASSTRLAGDQETQYF.

Remarks on this clone: This sample also contains other DNA sequences that code for the same CDR3. V usage is TRBV20-1 and J usage is TRBJ1-1, with D possibly being TRBD1 (5 bases). V was clipped by 6 bases and J by 4 bases, with 9 bases between them. The CDR3 has 11 amino acids. Germline loops: CDR1 DFQATT, CDR2 SNEGSKA (reference sequence). Here the CDR3 reads CSAGEGTEAFF. In DNA form, the CDR3 reads TGCAGTGCAGGGGAGGGCACTGAAGCTTTCTTT.

The V call is TRBV5-4, the J call TRBJ2-7, with TRBD1 identical over 8 bases. This CDR3 comprises 16 residues. Germline values: CDR1 SGHNT, CDR2 YYREEE (reference sequence). The trim removed 3 bases at V and 0 bases at J, leaving 8 bases unmatched. CDR3 protein: CASSSLRQGISYEQYF. CDR3 sequence (DNA): TGTGCCAGCAGCTCGCTTAGACAGGGGATCTCCTACGAGCAGTACTTC.

The J gene is TRBJ2-5, the V gene TRBV2; D possibly corresponds to TRBD2 (6 bases). CDR3 length: 17 amino acids. With 2 bases removed from V and 4 bases from J, the gap between germline ends came to 20 bases. Germline-derived CDR1 and CDR2 are SNHLY and FYNNEI. In DNA form, the CDR3 reads TGTGCCAGCAGTGAATTTCGACTAGTTGGAACGGGAGAGACCCAGTACTTC. Translation gives CASSEFRLVGTGETQYF.

This chain uses TRBV27 with TRBJ1-5, with D unclear. V lost 2 bases to trimming and J lost 4 bases, with 6 bases between them. Per the germline V gene, CDR1 is MNHEY and CDR2 is SMNVEV (reference sequence). The CDR3 has 13 amino acids. The DNA of the CDR3 is TGTGCCAGCAGTTTAGATGAGAATCAGCCCCAGCATTTT. Amino acids: CASSLDENQPQHF.

The V and J genes are TRBV4-1 and TRBJ2-7, with 9 bases fitting TRBD2. The CDR3 extends over 15 amino acids. Unmatched junction bases numbered 5, after V lost 2 bases and J lost 3 bases. Looked up from germline, CDR1 is MGHRA and CDR2 is YSYEKL. CDR3: CASSQLSGGSYEQYF. For the CDR3, the DNA is TGCGCCAGCAGCCAACTTAGCGGGGGAAGCTACGAGCAGTACTTC.

The genes are TRBV9 and TRBJ2-6; 7 nucleotides align to TRBD1. The CDR3 loop spans 16 amino acids. Trimming at V came to 6 bases and at J to 0 bases, leaving 6 bases not matched to a gene. Germline assignment: CDR1 SGDLS and CDR2 YYNGEE. The CDR3 nucleotides are TGTGCCAGCAAGGGGACAGCAGGCTCTGGGGCCAACGTCCTGACTTTC. This encodes CASKGTAGSGANVLTF.

The chain has TRBV19 and TRBJ2-5; 8 bases fit TRBD1. This CDR3 spans 15 amino acids. With V trimmed by 1 base and J by 4 bases, 5 bases remained unmatched. Germline V lookup: CDR1 LNHDA, CDR2 SQIVND (reference sequence). CDR3 amino acids: CASSIGDRRRETQYF. The CDR3 nucleotides are TGTGCCAGTAGTATAGGGGACAGGCGAAGAGAGACCCAGTACTTC.

This clone was found once. This chain joins TRBV27 and TRBJ2-7; 9 bases are shared with TRBD1. J was trimmed by 4 bases and V by 6 bases; bases with no gene match: 10. Looked up from germline, CDR1 is MNHEY and CDR2 is SMNVEV (reference sequence). This CDR3 has 15 amino acids. In DNA form, the CDR3 reads TGTGCCAGCAGCCCAAGGACAGGGGAACTATACGAGCAGTACTTC. Residues: CASSPRTGELYEQYF.

The V call is TRBV4-1, the J call TRBJ1-6; 8 positions match TRBD1. The germline V gene has CDR1 MGHRA and CDR2 YSYEKL. This CDR3 region has 17 residues. V lost 0 bases and J lost 8; bases outside the gene matches: 9. CDR3 loop: CASSQEPPGTGYSPLHF. CDR3 nucleotide sequence: TGCGCCAGCAGCCAAGAACCTCCCGGGACAGGTTATTCACCCCTCCACTTT.

The J gene is TRBJ1-5, the V gene TRBV2; 7 nucleotides agree with TRBD1. CDR3 length equals 16 residues. V lost 2 bases and J lost 7; bases outside the gene matches: 11. Germline CDR1 is SNHLY and CDR2 is FYNNEI. This CDR3 is CASSEYWATGNQPQHF. CDR3 bases: TGTGCCAGCAGTGAATATTGGGCGACAGGGAACCAGCCCCAGCATTTT. The full variable domain, rest sourced from reference TRBV2 and TRBJ1-5, is EPEVTQTPSHQVTQMGQEVILRCVPISNHLYFYWYRQILGQKVEFLVSFYNNEISEKSEIFDDQFSVERPDGSNFTLKIRSTKLEDSAMYFCASSEYWATGNQPQHFGDGTRLSIL.

Comments on this clone: A junction boundary mismatches the germline segment, possibly from a read error. The chain couples TRBV14 to TRBJ2-1, with D maybe TRBD2 (7 bases). Germline CDR1 and CDR2: SGHDN and FVKESK. This CDR3 is built from 15 residues. In DNA form, the CDR3 reads TGTGCCAGCACCCAACATGGGGGGGGCCACAATGAGCAGTTCTTC. As protein: CASTQHGGGHNEQFF.

This chain links TRBV7-2 with TRBJ1-2; tentatively, D is TRBD1 (5 bases). CDR3 length equals 15 residues. V lost 5 bases, J lost 2 bases, and 15 bases lay in between. Germline assignment: CDR1 SGHTA and CDR2 FQGNSA. Written as DNA, the CDR3 is TGTGCCAGCAGCCCCACGGGGGTCCGAAACTATGGCTACACCTTC. Translation gives CASSPTGVRNYGYTF. Full variable domain (remainder filled in from reference TRBV7-2 and TRBJ1-2): GAGVSQSPSNKVTEKGKDVELRCDPISGHTALYWYRQSLGQGLEFLIYFQGNSAPDKSGLPSDRFSAERTGGSVSTLTIQRTQQEDSAVYLCASSPTGVRNYGYTFGSGTRLTVV.

CDR3 region: CASSKGRQGIYNEQFF. The CDR3 coding sequence is TGTGCCAGTAGTAAGGGGCGACAGGGGATCTACAATGAGCAGTTCTTC. This sequence joins TRBV19 and TRBJ2-1, with 8 nucleotides matching TRBD1. This CDR3 has 16 residues. CDR1 is LNHDA and CDR2 is SQIVND in the germline V gene (reference sequence). V shed 4 bases, J shed 3 bases, and the junction held 8 bases outside the gene matches.

The chain has TRBV5-5 and TRBJ2-7; TRBD1 agrees at 7 bases. This CDR3 has 15 amino acids. V lost 4 bases to trimming and J lost 5 bases; unmatched junction nucleotides: 12. The germline CDR1 and CDR2 sequences are SGHKS and YYEKEE (reference sequence). CDR3 protein: CASSLTGWRSDEQYF. The CDR3 DNA is TGTGCCAGCAGCCTGACAGGGTGGAGGTCAGACGAGCAGTACTTC.

The chain carries TRBV6-1 and TRBJ2-1; D call uncertain. This CDR3 has 12 amino acids. The V and J ends lost 8 bases and 0 bases respectively, with 5 bases between them. The germline V gene encodes CDR1 MNHNS and CDR2 SASEGT. As DNA, the CDR3 is TGTGCCAGCCCGAGCTCCTACAATGAGCAGTTCTTC. Translation: CASPSSYNEQFF.

This chain connects TRBV7-6 to TRBJ2-7; 13 bases align to TRBD2. Germline values: CDR1 SGHVS, CDR2 FNYEAQ. With V trimmed by 0 bases and J by 4 bases, 6 bases remained unmatched. The CDR3 sequence is 17 residues long. The CDR3: CASSLAGLAGAVYEQYF. The CDR3 region has the DNA TGTGCCAGCAGCTTAGCTGGACTAGCGGGGGCTGTGTACGAGCAGTACTTC.

This chain uses TRBV7-3 with TRBJ2-5, with a possible D match to TRBD1 (6 bases). The CDR3 has 15 amino acids. The germline CDR1 and CDR2 sequences are SGHTA and FQGTGA. V lost 1 base and J 4 bases, leaving 13 bases between the germline ends. The CDR3 region is CASSLNPGVRETQYF. The CDR3 DNA reads as TGTGCCAGCAGCTTAAACCCAGGGGTGAGAGAGACCCAGTACTTC. Full variable domain (missing parts from reference TRBV7-3 and TRBJ2-5): GAGVSQTPSNKVTEKGKYVELRCDPISGHTALYWYRQSLGQGPEFLIYFQGTGAADDSGLPNDRFFAVRPEGSVSTLKIQRTERGDSAVYLCASSLNPGVRETQYFGPGTRLLVL.

This clone has only one observation. CDR3 DNA sequence: TGTGCCAGCAGTTCCCCCGGAGCAGGGTCCGGAGAGCAGTACTTC. It translates to CASSSPGAGSGEQYF. The chain joins TRBV27 to TRBJ2-7; TRBD1 is a possible D gene (5 bases). This CDR3 contains 15 residues. Trimming shortened V by 4 bases and J by 7 bases, and 20 bases separated the two germline ends. Looked up from germline, CDR1 is MNHEY and CDR2 is SMNVEV (reference sequence).

This sequence joins TRBV5-4 and TRBJ2-3; 7 bases fit TRBD2. Germline V gene data show CDR1 as SGHNT and CDR2 as YYREEE (reference sequence). The V segment lost 4 bases and the J segment 5 bases; nucleotides outside the gene matches: 7. The CDR3 is 14 residues long. The DNA of the CDR3 is TGTGCCAGCAGCCTCGGACTAGAGGTAGATACGCAGTATTTT. Amino acids: CASSLGLEVDTQYF. Combining the CDR3 with reference TRBV5-4 and TRBJ2-3 gives the whole variable domain ETGVTQSPTHLIKTRGQQVTLRCSSQSGHNTVSWYQQALGQGPQFIFQYYREEENGRGNFPPRFSGLQFPNYSSELNVNALELDDSALYLCASSLGLEVDTQYFGPGTRLTVL.